What follows are 15 T cell receptor beta chains derived from one specimen sequenced in a study of T cells after yellow fever vaccination (dated by TCRdb to 2018 to 2020). The library came from 5' RACE. TCRdb lists the instrument as Illumina NovaSeq 6000. TCRdb reran the public reads through fastp at Q25 and MiXCR, keeping productive beta chains. Each CDR3 protein gets just one entry, which takes the most common genes and DNA from the rows behind it. This sample has about 350,000 distinct CDR3 sequences in its table, and around an eighth of those were observed once. The ten biggest clones cover about 3% of the sample. In the paper's terms, the treatment or condition label means: live attenuated yellow fever vaccine strain. The input for sequencing was CD4+ T cells sorted from PBMCs, taken 15 days after the yellow fever booster vaccination. All receptors derive from a man younger than 35 who received the YFV17D yellow fever vaccine.

CDR3 region: CSVRDWGDNSPLHF. Here the CDR3 DNA reads TGCAGTGTCCGGGATTGGGGAGATAATTCACCCCTCCACTTT. The V and J genes are TRBV20-1 and TRBJ1-6; no reliable D call. This CDR3 is 14 amino acids long. V dropped 7 bases and J dropped 5 bases, with 15 bases sitting between them. Per the germline V gene, CDR1 is DFQATT and CDR2 is SNEGSKA (reference sequence).

The table lists this clonotype with a few counts. This rearrangement joins TRBV28 to TRBJ2-7; the D gene is possibly TRBD1 (5 bases). This CDR3 has 14 amino acids. V lost 11 bases and J lost 2, with 19 bases in between. Germline CDR1 MDHEN, CDR2 SYDVKM. CDR3 sequence reads: CAQYPTTGTYEQYV. The DNA for the CDR3 is TGTGCCCAATACCCCACCACAGGAACCTACGAGCAGTACGTC.

The chain employs TRBV11-2 and TRBJ2-2; tentative D call: TRBD1 (5 bases). The V gene's germline CDR1 is SGHAT and CDR2 FQNNGV. This CDR3 region has 13 residues. Deletions cut 5 bases from V and 6 bases from J, with 10 bases between. CDR3 coding DNA: TGTGCCAGCAGCCAGCAGGGCCCCGGGGAGCTGTTTTTT. This translates into CASSQQGPGELFF.

The chain combines TRBV29-1 with TRBJ2-5; 9 nucleotides align to TRBD1. Germline V gene sequence: CDR1 SQVTM, CDR2 ANQGSEA. With 7 bases clipped from V and 5 bases from J, the junction kept 8 bases outside the gene matches. This CDR3 comprises 13 residues. DNA for the CDR3: TGCAGCGGCATCGGGACAGGGCTGGAGACCCAGTACTTC. Translating gives CSGIGTGLETQYF.

The rearrangement joins TRBV7-8 to TRBJ2-3, with TRBD2 matching over 10 bases. The CDR3 totals 15 residues. CDR1 and CDR2 (germline): SGHVS, FQNEAQ. V gave up 5 bases and J gave up 4 bases; unmatched junction bases: 6. As DNA, the CDR3 is TGTGCCAGCAGCCACAAGCGGGGGGGCGCAGATACGCAGTATTTT. Amino acid sequence: CASSHKRGGADTQYF. Full variable domain (outside the CDR3, taken from reference TRBV7-8 and TRBJ2-3): GAGVSQSPRYKVAKRGQDVALRCDPISGHVSLFWYQQALGQGPEFLTYFQNEAQLDKSGLPSDRFFAERPEGSVSTLKIQRTQQEDSAVYLCASSHKRGGADTQYFGPGTRLTVL.

The chain carries TRBV7-2 and TRBJ2-5; TRBD2 might be the D (5 bases). The CDR3 spans 14 residues. Deletions cut 5 bases from V and 7 bases from J, with 17 bases between. CDR1 is SGHTA, CDR2 FQGNSA, per germline. The CDR3: CASSPQRLPGTQYF. In nucleotides, the CDR3 is TGTGCCAGCAGCCCCCAGCGGCTCCCTGGGACCCAGTACTTC. The entire variable domain, with the rest obtained from reference TRBV7-2 and TRBJ2-5, is as follows: GAGVSQSPSNKVTEKGKDVELRCDPISGHTALYWYRQSLGQGLEFLIYFQGNSAPDKSGLPSDRFSAERTGGSVSTLTIQRTQQEDSAVYLCASSPQRLPGTQYFGPGTRLLVL.

The CDR3 region is CASTEVGGVRDTQYF. The CDR3 bases are TGTGCCAGCACCGAAGTTGGCGGGGTCCGGGATACGCAGTATTTT. The gene calls are TRBV6-1 and TRBJ2-3, with a possible D match to TRBD2 (6 bases). The CDR3 loop spans 15 amino acids. The V end lost 7 bases, the J end lost 6 bases, and 20 bases lay between the germline ends. Per germline, CDR1 MNHNS and CDR2 SASEGT.

The chain uses TRBV2 and TRBJ1-6; TRBD1 might be the D (5 bases). The CDR3 totals 12 residues. The V end was cut by 2 bases, the J end by 18 bases, with 14 bases between. Germline CDR1 and CDR2: SNHLY and FYNNEI. The CDR3 is CASSERSWDPHF. DNA for the CDR3: TGTGCCAGCAGTGAAAGGTCTTGGGACCCCCACTTT. Full variable domain (remainder filled in from reference TRBV2 and TRBJ1-6): EPEVTQTPSHQVTQMGQEVILRCVPISNHLYFYWYRQILGQKVEFLVSFYNNEISEKSEIFDDQFSVERPDGSNFTLKIRSTKLEDSAMYFCASSERSWDPHFGNGTRLTVT.

This clonotype was seen a handful of times. The chain combines TRBV20-1 with TRBJ1-2, with D possibly TRBD1 on 5 matching bases. Trimming removed 2 bases at V and 8 bases at J, with 21 bases between. The germline gives CDR1 DFQATT, CDR2 SNEGSKA (reference sequence). The CDR3 loop spans 15 amino acids. CDR3 bases: TGCAGTGCTAGACCTAGCTTGGGGACGACGAGAGGCTACACCTTC. Translated, it gives CSARPSLGTTRGYTF.

This clonotype was seen a few times. This sequence joins TRBV29-1 and TRBJ2-6; D may be TRBD1 (6 bases). Germline V lookup: CDR1 SQVTM, CDR2 ANQGSEA. Trimming removed 4 bases at V and 0 bases at J, with 13 bases between. CDR3 length: 16 residues. The CDR3 protein is CSVVLRGSSGANVLTF. In nucleotides, the CDR3 is TGCAGCGTTGTTCTCAGGGGAAGCTCTGGGGCCAACGTCCTGACTTTC.

The V and J genes are TRBV5-1 and TRBJ2-3; 7 bases agree with TRBD1. The V gene end was trimmed by 6 bases and the J gene end by 0 bases; junction bases not matched to a gene: 10. The CDR3 is 16 amino acids. Germline CDR1 and CDR2: SGHRS and YFSETQ. The CDR3 loop reads CASKAWTGPSTDTQYF. CDR3 sequence (DNA): TGCGCCAGCAAGGCTTGGACAGGACCTAGCACAGATACGCAGTATTTT.

There are a few counts of this clonotype. CDR3 protein: CASSSPDRGNTEAFF. The CDR3 nucleotides read TGTGCCAGCAGTTCTCCAGACCGGGGGAACACTGAAGCTTTCTTT. This chain connects TRBV6-6 to TRBJ1-1; unclear D gene. CDR1 and CDR2 (germline): MNHNY, SVGAGI (reference sequence). The ends were cut back, 4 bases at V and 1 base at J, with 13 bases in the middle. This CDR3 contains 15 residues.

V and J are TRBV5-1 and TRBJ2-5; possible D gene TRBD2, 7 bases. This CDR3 comprises 14 residues. In germline, CDR1 is SGHRS, CDR2 YFSETQ. V lost 1 base, J lost 5 bases, and 12 bases lay in between. CDR3 DNA sequence: TGCGCCAGCAGCTTGAGGCGGGGGCAGGAGACCCAGTACTTC. Protein sequence: CASSLRRGQETQYF.

This clonotype was observed at least ten times. The chain employs TRBV4-3 and TRBJ2-1, with D hard to call. V lost 1 base, J lost 7 bases, and 11 bases lay in between. Germline V gene data show CDR1 as LGHNA and CDR2 as YSLEER. The length of the CDR3 is 14 residues. The CDR3 bases are TGCGCCAGCAGCCAAGCCCTTGAGAGGAATGAGCAGTTCTTC. This translates into CASSQALERNEQFF.

This clonotype was observed a few times. This chain links TRBV6-2 or TRBV6-3 with TRBJ1-5; possible D gene TRBD1, 6 bases. The CDR3 covers 15 residues. The germline V gene encodes CDR1 MNHEY and CDR2 SVGEGT. V was pared by 5 bases and J by 5 bases, with 16 bases between. Here the CDR3 reads CASSNLQGFDQPQHF. The CDR3 bases are TGTGCCAGCAGTAACCTACAGGGTTTCGATCAGCCCCAGCATTTT.